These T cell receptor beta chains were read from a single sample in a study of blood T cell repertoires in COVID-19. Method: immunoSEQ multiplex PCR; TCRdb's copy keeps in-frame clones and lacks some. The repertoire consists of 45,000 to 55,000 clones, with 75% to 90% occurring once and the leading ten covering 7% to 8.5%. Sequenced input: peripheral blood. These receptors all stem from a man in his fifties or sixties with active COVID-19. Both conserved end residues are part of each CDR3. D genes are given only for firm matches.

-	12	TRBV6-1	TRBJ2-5	CASSEPPSGQYF
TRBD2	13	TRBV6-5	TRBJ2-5	CASSLAGHQTQYF
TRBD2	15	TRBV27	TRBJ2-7	CASSWGASGGHEQYF
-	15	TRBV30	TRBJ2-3	CAGRPRADTTDTQYF
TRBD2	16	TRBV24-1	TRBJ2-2	CATSDVGLAGAGELFF
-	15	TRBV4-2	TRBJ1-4	CASSQDGQGGEKLFF
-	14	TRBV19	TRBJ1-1	CASSTWGRYTEAFF
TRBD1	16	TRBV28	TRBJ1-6	CASSPGTGVRVSPLHF
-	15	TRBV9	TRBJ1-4	CASSATTSGKEKLFF
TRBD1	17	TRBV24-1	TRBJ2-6	CATSAGQGAKGANVLTF
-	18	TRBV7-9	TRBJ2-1	CASSLIAGARRNYNEQFF
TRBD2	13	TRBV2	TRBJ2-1	CASSGTSGGAKFF
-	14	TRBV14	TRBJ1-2	CASTLQDEDYGYTF
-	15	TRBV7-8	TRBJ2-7	CASSLSWSGTYEQYF
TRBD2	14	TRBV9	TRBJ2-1	CASNSGGWNNEQFF
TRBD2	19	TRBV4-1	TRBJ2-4	CASSQSPGLDISAKNIQYF
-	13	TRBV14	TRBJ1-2	CASSGGPNYGYTF
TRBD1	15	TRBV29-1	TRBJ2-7	CSVIDRGRKNYEQYF
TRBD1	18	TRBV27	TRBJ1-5	CASRAGTGATYSNQPQHF
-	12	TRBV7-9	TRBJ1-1	CASSSTGIEAFF
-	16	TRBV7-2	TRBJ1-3	CASSLERAPSGNTIYF
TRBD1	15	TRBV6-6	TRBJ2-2	CASREGQSHAGELFF
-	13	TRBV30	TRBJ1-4	CAWSAGVTEKLFF
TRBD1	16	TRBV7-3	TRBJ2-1	CASSLTGWQGADEQFF
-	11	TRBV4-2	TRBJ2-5	CASSTGETQYF
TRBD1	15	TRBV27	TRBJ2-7	CASSLSGTGADEQYF
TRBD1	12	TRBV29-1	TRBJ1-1	CSVERQGPEAFF
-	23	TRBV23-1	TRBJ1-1	CASSQPRGMPPCATLLLDTEAFF
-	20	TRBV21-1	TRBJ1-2	CASSKSPFEGRGKNLNGYTF
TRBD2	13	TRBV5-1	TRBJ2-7	CASQRGDSYEQYF
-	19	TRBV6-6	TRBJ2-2	CASSPDRPGEGQKTGELFF
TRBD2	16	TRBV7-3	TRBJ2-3	CASSASTSGYTDTQYF
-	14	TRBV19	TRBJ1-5	CASSIGTGPQPQHF
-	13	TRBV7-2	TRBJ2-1	CASSNGLYNEQFF
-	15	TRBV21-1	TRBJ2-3	CATGETSGGKNTQYF
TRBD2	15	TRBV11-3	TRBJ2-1	CASSLVAGYYNEQFF
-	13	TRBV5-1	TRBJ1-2	CASSLVPGGGYTF
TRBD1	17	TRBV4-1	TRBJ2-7	CASSRAQGSRALDEQYF
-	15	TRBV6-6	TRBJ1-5	CASSYSGRSSQPQHF
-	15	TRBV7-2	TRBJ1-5	CASSSRDSSNQPQHF
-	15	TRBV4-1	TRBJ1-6	CASSQDPSYNSPLHF
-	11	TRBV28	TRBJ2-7	CASKQYYEQYF
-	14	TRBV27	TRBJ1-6	CASGAFSYNSPLHF
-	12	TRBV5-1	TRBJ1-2	CASKGPDGGYTF
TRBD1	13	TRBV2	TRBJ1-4	CASSTDRGEKLFF
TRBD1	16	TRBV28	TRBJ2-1	CASSLSDREGDNEQFF
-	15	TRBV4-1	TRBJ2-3	CASSQDPSRLSTQYF
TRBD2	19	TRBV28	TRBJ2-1	CASSFPGLGLFGTYNEQFF
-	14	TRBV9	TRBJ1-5	CASSVAQDNQPQHF
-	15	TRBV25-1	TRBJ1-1	CASSDPTDGATEAFF
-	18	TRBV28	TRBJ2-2	CASSSYWTGGWNTGELFF
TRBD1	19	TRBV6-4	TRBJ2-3	CASSDGVQRDRVSTDTQYF
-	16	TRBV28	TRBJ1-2	CASSLIGGGFNYGYTF
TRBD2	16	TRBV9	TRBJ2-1	CASSVVDSGIMGEQFF
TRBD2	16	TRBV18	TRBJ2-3	CASSSRGGPVEDTQYF
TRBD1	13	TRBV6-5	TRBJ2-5	CASRQGLVETQYF
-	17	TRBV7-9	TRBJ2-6	CASSEQGQYAGANVLTF
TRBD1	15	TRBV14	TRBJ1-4	CASSQQGGGIEKLFF
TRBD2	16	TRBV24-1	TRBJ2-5	CATSDAAGGPRETQYF